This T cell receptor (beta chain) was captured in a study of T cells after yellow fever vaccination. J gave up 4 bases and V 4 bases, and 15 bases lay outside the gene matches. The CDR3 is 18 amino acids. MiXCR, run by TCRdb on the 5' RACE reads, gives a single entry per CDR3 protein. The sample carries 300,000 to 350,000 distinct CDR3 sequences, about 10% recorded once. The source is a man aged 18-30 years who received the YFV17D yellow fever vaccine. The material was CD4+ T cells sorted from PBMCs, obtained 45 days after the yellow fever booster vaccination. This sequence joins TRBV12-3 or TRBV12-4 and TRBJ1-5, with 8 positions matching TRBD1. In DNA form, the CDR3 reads TGTGCCAGCAGTTCTAGAGATCCCCGGACAGGGACGAATCAGCCCCAGCATTTT. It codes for CASSSRDPRTGTNQPQHF.